The source of this T cell receptor beta chain is a study of TIL therapy for anti-PD-1-resistant metastatic lung cancer. The overall study: Median patient age was nearly 55, ranging roughly 38-75 years.

This was the immunoSEQ v3 assay. Survey-level samples got some 2 million read pairs; deep-level samples got about 5-6.5 million. Assay: immunoSEQ multiplex PCR; the TCRdb copy retains only in-frame clones and omits some. The repertoire holds 25,000 to 30,000 clones, over 55% seen once, with about 15% in the top ten. A word on this clone: Antigen: not known.

Time point: pre-treatment sample, taken before nivolumab and TIL therapy. Most excised metastases sampled were pleural nodules or supraclavicular lymph nodes. Findings and limits, study-wide: Many TIL product clones were absent from baseline tumor, suggesting clonal contraction. TIL cultures after expansion showed higher clonality and lower diversity than baseline tumor (median approximately 6% vs 31%).

Germline V gene sequence: CDR1 SGHRS, CDR2 YFSETQ. V shed 0 bases and J 3 bases; nucleotides not matched to a gene: 1. The CDR3 sequence is 14 residues long. The clonotype originates from a woman aged 30 to 85 with non-small cell lung cancer. V gene TRBV5-1 combines with J gene TRBJ2-7; 9 bases are a match to TRBD2. The input for sequencing was tumor tissue, taken at baseline. In nucleotides, the CDR3 is TGCGCCAGCAGCTTGGCTAGCGGGAACTACGAGCAGTACTTC. This translates into CASSLASGNYEQYF.